Presented here are 30 T cell receptor beta chains from one specimen sequenced in a study of T-cell reconstitution after alpha-beta-depleted transplantation in children. Unique molecular identifiers were incorporated when the TCRbeta library was constructed. MiXCR, applied by TCRdb to the PCR reads, yields one record per CDR3 protein. The sample has about 500,000 distinct CDR3 sequences, less than 35% seen once; the top ten hold roughly 2.5%. This material consisted of PBMCs from the stem cell graft donor, taken from the stem cell graft. The receptor source for this set is a human donor who donated a stem cell graft to a child with aplastic anemia.

The table lists this clonotype with a few counts. The chain links TRBV20-1 to TRBJ1-6; TRBD1 matches at 7 bases. V shed 3 bases, J shed 6 bases, and the junction held 2 bases outside the gene matches. The length of the CDR3 is 13 residues. Per the germline V gene, CDR1 is DFQATT and CDR2 is SNEGSKA (reference sequence). The CDR3 nucleotides are TGCAGTGCTAGCGACAGGGTTAATTCACCCCTCCACTTT. Translating it yields CSASDRVNSPLHF.

The chain couples TRBV7-9 to TRBJ2-1; 11 nucleotides line up with TRBD2. This CDR3 is 15 amino acids long. J lost 5 bases, V lost 5 bases, and 5 bases had no gene match. The germline CDR1 and CDR2 sequences are SEHNR and FQNEAQ (reference sequence). CDR3 sequence reads: CASSQTLAGDNEQFF. CDR3 nucleotides: TGTGCCAGCAGCCAAACACTAGCGGGGGACAATGAGCAGTTCTTC.

In its sample, this clonotype was seen a few times. This chain links TRBV20-1 with TRBJ1-3; D is perhaps TRBD1 (5 bases). Germline CDR1 is DFQATT and CDR2 is SNEGSKA (reference sequence). This CDR3 comprises 14 residues. CDR3 protein: CASQGGFTGNTIYF. The DNA of the CDR3 is TGCGCCAGCCAGGGAGGGTTTACTGGAAACACCATATATTTT.

This clonotype was found a few times. V usage is TRBV20-1 and J usage is TRBJ1-6; tentative D call: TRBD1 (5 bases). The CDR3 length is 13 residues. Trimming pared 3 bases from V and 12 bases from J, leaving 15 bases between. The germline V gene encodes CDR1 DFQATT and CDR2 SNEGSKA (reference sequence). CDR3 residues: CSASGQAGEPLHF. The DNA for the CDR3 is TGCAGTGCTAGCGGACAAGCTGGGGAACCCCTCCACTTT.

The chain has TRBV7-3 and TRBJ2-2; 7 positions agree with TRBD2. Per the germline V gene, CDR1 is SGHTA and CDR2 is FQGTGA. Losses at the gene ends were 2 bases for V and 7 bases for J; bases not matched to a gene: 10. The CDR3 length is 16 residues. The CDR3 loop is CASSLSSAGVGGELFF. The CDR3 DNA reads as TGTGCCAGCAGCTTATCATCGGCGGGAGTTGGCGGGGAGCTGTTTTTT.

DNA of the CDR3: TGTGCCAGCAGTGGGGGACCGGGACTAGCGGGAGGCAATGAGCAGTTCTTC. Translated: CASSGGPGLAGGNEQFF. This sequence joins TRBV2 and TRBJ2-1; 15 bases are shared with TRBD2. This CDR3 contains 17 residues. J was trimmed by 6 bases and V by 4 bases; bases with no gene match: 7. Germline V CDR1 and CDR2: SNHLY, FYNNEI.

This chain joins TRBV29-1 and TRBJ1-3; D call uncertain. V dropped 4 bases and J dropped 0 bases, with 13 bases sitting between them. The V gene's germline CDR1 is SQVTM and CDR2 ANQGSEA. The CDR3 has 15 amino acids. The CDR3 DNA follows: TGCAGCGTTGTTGGAGAGCCTAGCTCTGGAAACACCATATATTTT. Residues: CSVVGEPSSGNTIYF. The complete variable domain, with remaining parts taken from reference TRBV29-1 and TRBJ1-3, reads SAVISQKPSRDICQRGTSLTIQCQVDSQVTMMFWYRQQPGQSLTLIATANQGSEATYESGFVIDKFPISRPNLTFSTLTVSNMSPEDSSIYLCSVVGEPSSGNTIYFGEGSWLTVV.

The chain uses TRBV10-1 and TRBJ2-2; no definite D call. Deletions cut 6 bases from V and 4 bases from J, with 6 bases between. Looked up from germline, CDR1 is WNHNN and CDR2 is SYGVQD (reference sequence). CDR3 length equals 12 residues. The DNA of the CDR3 is TGCGCCAGCAGGAGCCCCACCGGGGAGCTGTTTTTT. Residues: CASRSPTGELFF.

In its sample, this clonotype was seen many times. At one of its ends the junction is not consistent with the germline gene, which may arise from a read error. This chain links TRBV15 with TRBJ2-5; D may be TRBD1 (5 bases). The germline V gene has CDR1 LNHNV and CDR2 YYDKDF (reference sequence). This CDR3 comprises 11 residues. This CDR3 is CATRRAETQYF. The DNA of the CDR3 is TGTGCCACCCGCAGGGCGGAGACCCAGTACTTC.

In its sample, this clonotype was seen a few times. The genes are TRBV11-2 and TRBJ2-1; 9 nucleotides line up with TRBD2. From germline, CDR1 is SGHAT and CDR2 FQNNGV. This CDR3 is 16 amino acids long. Trimming took 5 bases from V and 1 from J; bases not matched to a gene: 6. The CDR3 DNA reads as TGTGCCAGCAGCCTTCTAGCGGGACGTTCCTACAATGAGCAGTTCTTC. This encodes CASSLLAGRSYNEQFF.

The genes are TRBV11-2 and TRBJ1-2, with 7 bases identical to TRBD1. The length of the CDR3 is 14 residues. The V gene end was trimmed by 9 bases and the J gene end by 5 bases; junction bases not matched to a gene: 12. The germline V gene has CDR1 SGHAT and CDR2 FQNNGV. The DNA for the CDR3 is TGTGCCAGTCATTCTTCCGGGACAGCATATGGCTACACCTTC. Its translation is CASHSSGTAYGYTF.

This chain uses TRBV5-6 with TRBJ2-3; tentatively, D is TRBD2 (6 bases). This CDR3 spans 15 amino acids. Germline V CDR1 and CDR2: SGHDT, YYEEEE. The V end lost 5 bases, the J end lost 2 bases, and 15 bases lay between the germline ends. The CDR3 coding sequence is TGTGCCAGCAGTATCCGGGACTGGTACACAGATACGCAGTATTTT. Translated: CASSIRDWYTDTQYF.

The table lists this clonotype with a few counts. The chain uses TRBV5-4 and TRBJ1-1; D might be TRBD1 (6 bases). The CDR3 contains 14 residues. Between the trimmed V and J ends, which lost 2 bases and 3 bases, there was a span of 11 bases. Per germline, CDR1 SGHNT and CDR2 YYREEE (reference sequence). The CDR3 bases are TGTGCCAGCAGCTTCCAGGGGTGGGACACTGAAGCTTTCTTT. Translated, it gives CASSFQGWDTEAFF.

This clonotype was picked up a small number of times. This chain links TRBV7-2 with TRBJ1-3, with no clear D. From germline, CDR1 is SGHTA and CDR2 FQGNSA. The length of the CDR3 is 13 residues. Trimming shortened V by 9 bases and J by 4 bases, and 13 bases separated the two germline ends. The CDR3 DNA sequence: TGTGCCAGTACCCCGGGCGGAGGAAACACCATATATTTT. It codes for CASTPGGGNTIYF.

V usage is TRBV7-2 and J usage is TRBJ2-7; 14 positions agree with TRBD2. Germline V CDR1 and CDR2: SGHTA, FQGNSA. The V gene end was trimmed by 7 bases and the J gene end by 2 bases; junction bases not matched to a gene: 1. CDR3 size: 14 residues. The CDR3 region is CASTGLAGAYEQYF. In DNA, the CDR3 is TGTGCCAGCACGGGACTAGCGGGAGCCTACGAGCAGTACTTC.

V and J are TRBV12-3 or TRBV12-4 and TRBJ2-1; no reliable D call. V shed 4 bases and J shed 2 bases, with 15 bases lying between them. CDR3 size: 16 residues. In DNA form, the CDR3 reads TGTGCCAGCAGTTCGCCCTTTTCGTCGCCCTACAATGAGCAGTTCTTC. Protein product: CASSSPFSSPYNEQFF.

This rearrangement joins TRBV6-2 or TRBV6-3 to TRBJ1-5; D uncertain. CDR1 is MNHEY, CDR2 SVGEGT, per germline. This CDR3 comprises 12 residues. V was pared by 6 bases and J by 5 bases, with 8 bases between. The CDR3 DNA follows: TGTGCCAGCAGACCCCAGGATCAGCCCCAGCATTTT. Protein sequence: CASRPQDQPQHF.

The gene calls are TRBV20-1 and TRBJ1-5; 7 bases fit TRBD1. The CDR3 has 16 amino acids. Trimming at V came to 3 bases and at J to 1 base, leaving 9 bases not matched to a gene. Per germline, CDR1 DFQATT and CDR2 SNEGSKA (reference sequence). The CDR3 DNA reads as TGCAGTGCTAGCCGAGGAGGGGGCGTGAGCAATCAGCCCCAGCATTTT. Its translation is CSASRGGGVSNQPQHF.

This chain links TRBV5-5 with TRBJ2-2; D gene unclear. Germline CDR1 and CDR2: SGHKS and YYEKEE (reference sequence). There are 16 residues in the CDR3. The V end lost 0 bases, the J end lost 5 bases, and 14 bases lay between the germline ends. The CDR3 bases are TGTGCCAGCAGCTTGGGTCTGCCGGGCGGAACCGGGGAGCTGTTTTTT. Residues: CASSLGLPGGTGELFF.

The rearrangement links TRBV12-3 or TRBV12-4 to TRBJ2-1; 7 nucleotides agree with TRBD2. The CDR3 consists of 16 residues. The V and J ends lost 2 bases and 4 bases, in that order; junction bases with no gene match: 8. The DNA of the CDR3 is TGTGCCAGCAGTTTATCCGGCGGGAGAGAGTACAATGAGCAGTTCTTC. Translated: CASSLSGGREYNEQFF.

V is TRBV7-8 and J is TRBJ2-2; no firm D call. The CDR3 extends over 19 amino acids. V was clipped by 4 bases and J by 2 bases, with 23 bases between them. CDR1 SGHVS and CDR2 FQNEAQ come from the germline V gene. The CDR3, as DNA: TGTGCCAGCAGCTCCCGCGTTGGAGCTATCGTCATCAACACCGGGGAGCTGTTTTTT. It specifies CASSSRVGAIVINTGELFF.

The rearrangement joins TRBV6-2 or TRBV6-3 to TRBJ2-5; a possible D gene is TRBD2 (5 bases). There are 14 residues in the CDR3. Germline CDR1 reads MNHEY; CDR2 reads SVGEGT. V was clipped by 6 bases and J by 3 bases, with 14 bases between them. DNA for the CDR3: TGTGCCAGCAGCCCGTTGGTGGGAGAAGAGACCCAGTACTTC. Its protein product is CASSPLVGEETQYF.

The rearrangement uses TRBV4-3 and TRBJ1-6, with D unclear. V was pared by 1 base and J by 0 bases, with 10 bases between. The CDR3 is 17 amino acids. CDR1 LGHNA and CDR2 YSLEER come from the germline V gene. The CDR3 loop is CASSQGTIFSYNSPLHF. For the CDR3, the DNA is TGCGCCAGCAGCCAAGGGACTATCTTCTCCTATAATTCACCCCTCCACTTT.

V usage is TRBV4-3 and J usage is TRBJ1-5; D gene uncertain. This CDR3 has 14 residues. Trimming shortened V by 0 bases and J by 0 bases, and 3 bases separated the two germline ends. Germline CDR1 LGHNA, CDR2 YSLEER. The CDR3 DNA is TGCGCCAGCAGCCAAGATTATAGCAATCAGCCCCAGCATTTT. Residues: CASSQDYSNQPQHF.

The J gene is TRBJ2-5, the V gene TRBV7-2; D is possibly TRBD2 (6 bases). Per the germline V gene, CDR1 is SGHTA and CDR2 is FQGNSA. The CDR3 length is 13 residues. Trimming removed 1 base from V and 7 bases from J, with 10 bases in between. CDR3 in DNA: TGTGCCAGCAGCTTAGGACTGCGGGGGACCCAGTACTTC. It specifies CASSLGLRGTQYF.

This clonotype was recorded many times. The rearrangement links TRBV20-1 to TRBJ1-2, with 8 bases fitting TRBD1. The V gene end was trimmed by 3 bases and the J gene end by 4 bases; junction bases not matched to a gene: 1. The CDR3 spans 12 residues. The germline V gene has CDR1 DFQATT and CDR2 SNEGSKA (reference sequence). CDR3 residues: CSASTGGYGYTF. The DNA of the CDR3 is TGCAGTGCTAGTACAGGGGGCTATGGCTACACCTTC.

The chain uses TRBV9 and TRBJ2-2; TRBD2 matches at 8 bases. CDR3 length: 15 residues. The V segment lost 0 bases and the J segment 7 bases; nucleotides outside the gene matches: 5. Per germline, CDR1 SGDLS and CDR2 YYNGEE. The CDR3 sequence: CASSVERERGGELFF. DNA of the CDR3: TGTGCCAGCAGCGTAGAGCGGGAGAGAGGCGGGGAGCTGTTTTTT.

The rearrangement uses TRBV18 and TRBJ1-4; D gene ambiguous. Per germline, CDR1 KGHSH and CDR2 LQKENI. This CDR3 has 17 amino acids. V dropped 3 bases and J dropped 2 bases, with 16 bases sitting between them. CDR3 nucleotides: TGTGCCAGCTCACCGCAACGTCGGACGGATACTAATGAAAAACTGTTTTTT. Translated: CASSPQRRTDTNEKLFF.

The chain carries TRBV28 and TRBJ2-1; 10 positions agree with TRBD2. Germline assignment: CDR1 MDHEN and CDR2 SYDVKM. J lost 6 bases, V lost 6 bases, and 8 bases had no gene match. CDR3 length equals 15 residues. The CDR3 sequence: CASSLLAGVANEQFF. In DNA form, the CDR3 reads TGTGCCAGCAGCCTTCTAGCGGGAGTTGCCAATGAGCAGTTCTTC.

This clonotype turned up a few times. The CDR3 reads CASSSAGASTDTQYF. In nucleotides, the CDR3 is TGTGCCAGCAGCTCAGCAGGAGCTAGCACAGATACGCAGTATTTT. The chain links TRBV7-6 to TRBJ2-3; no definite D call. Germline loops: CDR1 SGHVS, CDR2 FNYEAQ. The germline V and J ends were trimmed by 4 bases and 0 bases, with 11 bases remaining between them. The CDR3 runs to 15 residues. Variable domain in full (rest from reference TRBV7-6 and TRBJ2-3): GAGVSQSPRYKVTKRGQDVALRCDPISGHVSLYWYRQALGQGPEFLTYFNYEAQQDKSGLPNDRFSAERPEGSISTLTIQRTEQRDSAMYRCASSSAGASTDTQYFGPGTRLTVL.